A selection of T cell receptor beta chains follows, all from one sample in a study of T cells after yellow fever vaccination. Each CDR3 protein gets one entry after TCRdb re-called the 5' RACE reads with MiXCR. The sample has about 96,000 distinct CDR3 sequences, under 9% seen once; the top ten hold 15% to 20%. The material was CD8+ T cells not binding an NS4B(214-222) dextramer, sorted from PBMCs, obtained less than 16 days after the first yellow fever vaccination. Every receptor here comes from a man aged 18-30 years who received the YFV17D yellow fever vaccine. The CDR3 runs from the conserved cysteine through the conserved F or W. Each record gives: D gene, J gene, clone size, V gene, CDR3 DNA, CDR3 protein. D genes are given only for firm matches. The listing skips clone size in some rows; elsewhere it reads once, few, many or a size class.

>TRBD2|TRBJ2-1|many|TRBV20-1
TGCAGTGCTAGAGATGGAGCGGGGGCCTACAATGAGCAGTTCTTC
CSARDGAGAYNEQFF
>NA|TRBJ2-1|NA|TRBV6-5
TGTGCCAGCAGTTACCGCAATCTCGATGAGCAGTTCTTC
CASSYRNLDEQFF
>NA|TRBJ2-3|few|TRBV12-3/TRBV12-4
TGTGCCAGCACTTTGGGCGGCACAGATACGCAGTATTTT
CASTLGGTDTQYF
>TRBD1|TRBJ2-2|NA|TRBV5-1
TGCGCCAGCAGTTCGGGACAGGGAGGCACCGGGGAGCTGTTTTTT
CASSSGQGGTGELFF
>NA|TRBJ2-5|NA|TRBV7-9
TGTGCCAGCAGCTTACATAATTTCCAAGAGACCCAGTACTTC
CASSLHNFQETQYF
>TRBD1|TRBJ2-1|medium-sized|TRBV7-3
TGTGCCAGCAGCCCCGGGACAGGGGGCTACAATGAGCAGTTCTTC
CASSPGTGGYNEQFF
>TRBD2|TRBJ2-5|NA|TRBV12-3/TRBV12-4
TGTGCCAGCACCCCCGCAGGCGGGGGGACCCAGTACTTC
CASTPAGGGTQYF
>NA|TRBJ2-5|many|TRBV29-1
TGCAGCGTTGAGCGGGGCTGGGAGACCCAGTACTTC
CSVERGWETQYF
>NA|TRBJ1-2|NA|TRBV27
TGTGCCAGCCTACTGACCCGGCGGGCTGATGGCTACACCTTC
CASLLTRRADGYTF
>NA|TRBJ1-4|few|TRBV12-3/TRBV12-4
TGTGCCAGCAGTCCCGACGGCCTTAATGAAAAACTGTTTTTT
CASSPDGLNEKLFF
>TRBD1|TRBJ1-6|few|TRBV5-6
TGTGCCAGCAGCCCCGACAGGGACACCTATAATTCACCCCTCCACTTT
CASSPDRDTYNSPLHF
>TRBD1|TRBJ2-2|few|TRBV4-1
TGCGCCAGCAGCCAAGCGGGGACAGGGAGTAGCACCGGGGAGCTGTTTTTT
CASSQAGTGSSTGELFF
>NA|TRBJ1-1|many|TRBV7-9
TGTGCCAGCAGTCTACAGGGCCCCACTGAAGCTTTCTTT
CASSLQGPTEAFF
>TRBD1|TRBJ2-5|NA|TRBV5-1
TGCGCCAGCAGCCTGATCCCGGGACAGGGTGTGCGGCAAGAGACCCAGTACTTC
CASSLIPGQGVRQETQYF
>TRBD2|TRBJ2-1|NA|TRBV9
TGTGCCAGCAGGCCTTCGGGGGGGAGGAATGAGCAGTTCTTC
CASRPSGGRNEQFF
>TRBD2|TRBJ2-7|few|TRBV27
TGTGCCAGCAGTTTGGGGATCGGGGGGTACGAGCAGTACTTC
CASSLGIGGYEQYF
>NA|TRBJ2-3|NA|TRBV7-9
TGTGCCAGCAGCTTAGCAGGATTCCCCAAAGATACGCAGTATTTT
CASSLAGFPKDTQYF
>NA|TRBJ2-2|few|TRBV9
TGTGCCAGCGGGGTACTGAACACCGGGGAGCTGTTTTTT
CASGVLNTGELFF
>NA|TRBJ2-6|NA|TRBV12-3/TRBV12-4
TGTGCCCTCAGTTCCGGGACACGAGTCTTCTCTGGGGCCAACGTCCTGACTTTC
CALSSGTRVFSGANVLTF
>NA|TRBJ2-1|NA|TRBV4-3
TGCGCCAGCAGCCAAGATTGGGGCGTAGCGGCCCCTTACAATGAGCAGTTCTTC
CASSQDWGVAAPYNEQFF
>NA|TRBJ1-1|few|TRBV9
TGTGCCAGCAGCGTAGCGACAGAGATGAACACTGAAGCTTTCTTT
CASSVATEMNTEAFF
>NA|TRBJ1-1|many|TRBV12-3/TRBV12-4
TGTGCCAGCAGACGTTTCGACAGAAACACTGAAGCTTTCTTT
CASRRFDRNTEAFF
>NA|TRBJ2-1|NA|TRBV7-9
TGTGCCAGCAGCTTATCGGTGGGGGTGGGTGAGCAGTTCTTC
CASSLSVGVGEQFF
>NA|TRBJ1-4|NA|TRBV29-1
TGCAGCGTTGAAGATCTGAGATCAACTAATGAAAAACTGTTTTTT
CSVEDLRSTNEKLFF
>NA|TRBJ1-2|few|TRBV27
TGTGCCAGCAGTTTATCGATCTTCACGGACCGCTATGGCTACACCTTC
CASSLSIFTDRYGYTF
>TRBD1|TRBJ1-2|many|TRBV12-3/TRBV12-4
TGTGCCAACCCAACAGGGGATGGCTACACCTTC
CANPTGDGYTF
>TRBD2|TRBJ2-1|NA|TRBV30
TGTGCCTGGAGCCTCCCTAGCGGGGGATACAATGAGCAGTTCTTC
CAWSLPSGGYNEQFF